This record concerns one TCR beta chain sequence. This sample stems from a study of T cells after yellow fever vaccination. Study overall: In the case of low-cell-number fractions, SMART-Seq v4 Ultra Low Input was used for preparation.

In TCRdb, the 5' RACE reads were re-called with MiXCR into one record per CDR3 protein. This table holds about 360,000 distinct CDR3 sequences, approximately 6% found once. The V gene's germline CDR1 is SGHDN and CDR2 FVKESK. V was clipped by 0 bases and J by 7 bases, with 16 bases between them. The CDR3 is made up of 15 amino acids. The chain recombines TRBV14 with TRBJ2-7, with a weak D call TRBD1 (5 bases). The source of this sequence is a young man who received the YFV17D yellow fever vaccine. The sequencing here drew on PBMCs, taken 5 days after the yellow fever booster vaccination. CDR3 sequence reads: CASSQDKGPYYEQYF. CDR3 sequence (DNA): TGTGCCAGCAGCCAAGACAAGGGGCCCTACTATGAGCAGTACTTC.